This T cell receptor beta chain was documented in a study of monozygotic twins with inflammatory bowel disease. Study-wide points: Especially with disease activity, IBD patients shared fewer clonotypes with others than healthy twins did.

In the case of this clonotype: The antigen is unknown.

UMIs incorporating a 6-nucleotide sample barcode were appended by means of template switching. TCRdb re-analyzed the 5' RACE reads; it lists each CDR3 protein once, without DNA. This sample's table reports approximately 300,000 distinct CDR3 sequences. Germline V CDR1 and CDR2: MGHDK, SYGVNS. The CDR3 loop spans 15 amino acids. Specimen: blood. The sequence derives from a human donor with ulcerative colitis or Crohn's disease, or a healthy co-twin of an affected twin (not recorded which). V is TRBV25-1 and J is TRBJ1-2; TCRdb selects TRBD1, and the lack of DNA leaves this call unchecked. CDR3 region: CASAGILGQNYGYTF.